A selection of T cell receptor beta chains follows, all from one sample in a study of cytomegalovirus exposure and HLA in healthy donors. Generated by immunoSEQ multiplex PCR, the TCRdb table keeps only in-frame clones and is missing some. The table lists under 150,000 clones, around nine tenths of them singletons. Sequencing input: PBMCs. The receptors were gathered from a man younger than 30 in good health and CMV-seropositive. Each CDR3 is given with its conserved first and last residue. A D gene is named only where the DNA matches it firmly. A row's size may be missing; if present it is once, few, many or a size class.

TRBV21-1	-	-	TRBJ1-2	TGTGCCAGCAGCTTACGACAGGGGGCGCTTAGGGGCTACACCTTC	CASSLRQGALRGYTF
TRBV12-5	-	-	TRBJ1-2	TGTGCTAGTGGTAACGCGGCGGGCTACGGTGGCTACACCTTC	CASGNAAGYGGYTF
TRBV2	TRBD1	-	TRBJ2-1	TGTGCCAGCAGAGCCGGGACAGCTAAGGAGTTCTTC	CASRAGTAKEFF
TRBV7-8	-	-	TRBJ2-1	TGTGCCAGCAGCTACAGGGAGGGAACCTACAATGAGCAGTTCTTC	CASSYREGTYNEQFF
TRBV4-1	TRBD2	once	TRBJ2-1	TGCGCCAGCAGCCAAGTGCTAGCGGGAATGCCCTACAATGAGCAGTTCTTC	CASSQVLAGMPYNEQFF
TRBV30	-	-	TRBJ1-2	TGTGCCGGGGGGCGGGGGGACTATGGCTACACCTTC	CAGGRGDYGYTF
TRBV9	-	-	TRBJ2-7	TGTGCCAGCAGCGCCATCGGGTTCCCCTACGAGCAGTACTTC	CASSAIGFPYEQYF
TRBV2	-	-	TRBJ1-1	TGTGCCAGCAGACCGGAGGGGGGGGCAGGGAACACTGAAGCTTTCTTT	CASRPEGGAGNTEAFF
TRBV7-9	-	-	TRBJ1-2	TGTGCCAGCAGCCCCAATGGACAGTACTATGGCTACACCTTC	CASSPNGQYYGYTF
TRBV10-2	-	-	TRBJ1-5	TGCGCCAGCAGCGAACCCCCCAGTAAGGCGGTATATAGCAATCAGCCCCAGCATTTT	CASSEPPSKAVYSNQPQHF
TRBV4-2	TRBD1	-	TRBJ1-2	TGTGCCAGCAGCGCTCGGACAGGGGCCGGAGGCTACACCTTC	CASSARTGAGGYTF
TRBV13	-	-	TRBJ1-5	TGTGCCAGCAGCTTGGGTCAGGGGCATGGGCAGCCCCAGCATTTT	CASSLGQGHGQPQHF
TRBV21-1	-	-	TRBJ2-7	TGTGCCAGCAGCAAAGCGGGACAAAGAAAACCTACCTACGAGCAGTACTTC	CASSKAGQRKPTYEQYF
TRBV6-5	-	-	TRBJ1-1	TGTGCCAGCAGTTACATGGTCCCAGGGGACGGTACTGAAGCTTTCTTT	CASSYMVPGDGTEAFF
TRBV5-4	-	once	TRBJ1-2	TGTGCCAGCAGTCCGGGGACACTCTATGGCTACACCTTC	CASSPGTLYGYTF
TRBV2	-	-	TRBJ1-2	TGTGCCAGCAGTGAAGCGACCGACAGCATCCAGCTTAGGGGCTACACCTTC	CASSEATDSIQLRGYTF
TRBV14	TRBD1	-	TRBJ2-7	TGTGCCAGCAGCCAAGTTCCGGGACAGGGGTACCACGAGCAGTACTTC	CASSQVPGQGYHEQYF
TRBV6-1	-	-	TRBJ1-3	TGTGCCAGCAGTGAAGGGACAGTCTCTGGAAACACCATATATTTT	CASSEGTVSGNTIYF
TRBV19	-	few	TRBJ1-6	TGTGCCAGTAGTGGAGTTAACCCTGTTGCACCCCTCCACTTT	CASSGVNPVAPLHF
TRBV6-5	-	once	TRBJ1-1	TGTGCCATAAGACGGGAAATCGGCACTGAAGCTTTCTTT	CAIRREIGTEAFF
TRBV9	TRBD2	once	TRBJ2-3	TGTGCCAGCAGCGTACTAGCGGGAGTGGGGGTCGCGACAGATACGCAGTATTTT	CASSVLAGVGVATDTQYF
TRBV19	-	-	TRBJ2-6	TGTGCCAGTAGTATAGTGAGGGTTGGGGCCAACGTCCTGACTTTC	CASSIVRVGANVLTF
TRBV6-1	TRBD1	-	TRBJ1-2	TGTGCCAGCAGTACAGGGGGCTTTGGCTACACCTTC	CASSTGGFGYTF
TRBV2	-	-	TRBJ2-7	TGTGCCAGCACCTTGCCGGCAGACAGTTCCTACGAGCAGTACTTC	CASTLPADSSYEQYF
TRBV5-1	TRBD1	-	TRBJ2-7	TGCGCCAGCAGCTTGCTGGGGACAGGGCCCTACGAGCAGTACTTC	CASSLLGTGPYEQYF
TRBV2	TRBD1	-	TRBJ1-6	TGTGCCAGCAGTCCTCGCCCGGGGTCCTCGGGACAGGGAAATTCACCCCTCCACTTT	CASSPRPGSSGQGNSPLHF
TRBV23-1	TRBD1	-	TRBJ1-2	TGCGCCAGCAGTCAGGAACGCGGACAGGGTTGGAACTATGGCTACACCTTC	CASSQERGQGWNYGYTF
TRBV7-9	-	-	TRBJ2-6	TGTGCCAGCAGCTTAGCTGGGCAGGGGCCGTTCTCTGGGGCCAACGTCCTGACTTTC	CASSLAGQGPFSGANVLTF
TRBV27	-	once	TRBJ2-2	TGTGCCAGCAGTCTCAGTCGCGGGGAGCTGTTTTTT	CASSLSRGELFF
TRBV29-1	-	-	TRBJ1-4	TGCAGCGTTGGAGACAGAACTAATGAAAAACTGTTTTTT	CSVGDRTNEKLFF
TRBV10-3	-	-	TRBJ1-1	TGTGCCATCGGAAGACAAACGAACACTGAAGCTTTCTTT	CAIGRQTNTEAFF
TRBV9	-	-	TRBJ2-3	TGTGCCAGCACCCCCGGGGTGGGGACAGATACGCAGTATTTT	CASTPGVGTDTQYF
TRBV11-2	-	-	TRBJ1-1	TGTGCCAGCAGCTTAGGTTTGACAGGCAATTTTGAAGCTTTCTTT	CASSLGLTGNFEAFF
TRBV27	-	-	TRBJ1-4	TGTGCCAGCAGTTTCGTCAGGGATGGTGAAAAACTGTTTTTT	CASSFVRDGEKLFF
TRBV25-1	-	-	TRBJ2-1	TGTGCCAGCAGTGATTCCGGGTTCAGTGAGCAGTTCTTC	CASSDSGFSEQFF
TRBV16	TRBD1	-	TRBJ2-7	TGTGCCAGCAGCCAGGGGACAGGGACTTCCTACGAGCAGTACTTC	CASSQGTGTSYEQYF
TRBV2	-	-	TRBJ2-5	TGTGCCAGCAGTGGTCGAGGTACGGGAGAGACCCAGTACTTC	CASSGRGTGETQYF
TRBV5-4	-	-	TRBJ1-3	TGTGCCAGCAGCTTGCTCTCTGGAAACACCATATATTTT	CASSLLSGNTIYF
TRBV9	TRBD2	-	TRBJ2-3	TGTGCCAGCACCCAAAGGGAGACTAGCAGCGGAGATACGCAGTATTTT	CASTQRETSSGDTQYF
TRBV7-8	-	-	TRBJ1-5	TGTGCCAGCAGCTTAGAGGACAGACGAAATCAGCCCCAGCATTTT	CASSLEDRRNQPQHF
TRBV9	-	-	TRBJ1-2	TGTGCCAGCAGCGTAGGAGGGGGATTGGCTGGCTACACCTTC	CASSVGGGLAGYTF
TRBV15	-	once	TRBJ2-3	TGTGCCACCAGCACTTCCCTGAGGGGGGGGGAAGATACGCAGTATTTT	CATSTSLRGGEDTQYF
TRBV9	-	-	TRBJ1-1	TGTGCCAGCAGCGTAGCTTATAACAGGGACGCTGAAGCTTTCTTT	CASSVAYNRDAEAFF
TRBV2	-	-	TRBJ1-5	TGTGCCAGCAGCTTCTCTAATGGCAATCAGCCCCAGCATTTT	CASSFSNGNQPQHF